The source of this T cell receptor beta chain is a study of patients and donors after allogeneic stem cell transplantation. Using its own MiXCR run on the RT-PCR reads, TCRdb lists one record per CDR3 protein. The sample holds some 150,000 distinct CDR3 sequences, roughly two fifths seen once. The germline V gene encodes CDR1 SEHNR and CDR2 FQNEAQ (reference sequence). J gave up 8 bases and V 0 bases, and 4 bases lay outside the gene matches. CDR3 length equals 14 residues. Sequencing was carried out using blood, either unsorted or a sorted T cell fraction (not recorded which). This clonotype originated in a human donor who was either an allogeneic HSCT recipient or a stem cell or donor lymphocyte infusion donor (not recorded which). It is not recorded whose cells these are; they may come from a transplant donor. This rearrangement joins TRBV7-9 to TRBJ1-2, with TRBD1 matching 9 bases. CDR3 region: CASSLAEGQGGYTF. For the CDR3, the DNA is TGTGCCAGCAGCTTAGCGGAGGGACAGGGCGGCTACACCTTC.